The present entry profiles one T cell receptor (beta chain) with its context. The germline V gene has CDR1 KGHSH and CDR2 LQKENI. The CDR3 has 17 residues. V lost 6 bases and J lost 3, with 23 bases in between. In the study's own analysis: Reference gene primer amplification in the assay estimated nucleated cell counts. The data were produced by immunoSEQ multiplex PCR, yet TCRdb's version contains in-frame clones alone and is incomplete. V, J and clone size were drawn from that table, and D and trimming were deduced from the DNA. The table shows 30,000 to 35,000 clones, with 75% occurring only once. These data originate in a study of blood T cell repertoires in COVID-19. Overall study context: Sites in the United States, Italy and Spain provided acute and convalescent COVID-19 samples. T cells, B-cell-depleted T cells, or PBMCs provided the cDNA or gDNA that served as material.

This receptor was obtained from a man older than 75 with active or convalescent COVID-19. The chain carries TRBV18 and TRBJ1-2; tentatively, D is TRBD1 (6 bases). Input material: peripheral blood. The CDR3 sequence is CASSPGILGGSHYGYTF. The CDR3, as DNA: TGTGCCAGCTCCCCGGGAATTTTAGGGGGAAGTCACTATGGCTACACCTTC.